This paragraph reports one TCR beta chain. CDR1 and CDR2 from the germline V gene are MDHEN and SYDVKM. The trim removed 1 base at V and 11 bases at J, leaving 4 bases unmatched. The CDR3 consists of 12 residues. The assay was immunoSEQ multiplex PCR, and TCRdb's table has in-frame clones only and misses some. The profile shows roughly 250,000 clones, about 80% of them singletons. The sample belongs to a study of blood T cell repertoires in COVID-19. Overall study: T cells, B-cell-depleted T cells, or PBMCs provided the cDNA or gDNA that served as material.

Sequencing was done on a sample of peripheral blood. The sequence came from a woman over 75 with acute or convalescent COVID-19. The chain uses TRBV28 and TRBJ1-1; the match to TRBD1 covers 7 bases. The CDR3 spells CASSLLQGSAFF. In DNA, the CDR3 is TGTGCCAGCAGTTTATTACAGGGGAGTGCTTTCTTT.